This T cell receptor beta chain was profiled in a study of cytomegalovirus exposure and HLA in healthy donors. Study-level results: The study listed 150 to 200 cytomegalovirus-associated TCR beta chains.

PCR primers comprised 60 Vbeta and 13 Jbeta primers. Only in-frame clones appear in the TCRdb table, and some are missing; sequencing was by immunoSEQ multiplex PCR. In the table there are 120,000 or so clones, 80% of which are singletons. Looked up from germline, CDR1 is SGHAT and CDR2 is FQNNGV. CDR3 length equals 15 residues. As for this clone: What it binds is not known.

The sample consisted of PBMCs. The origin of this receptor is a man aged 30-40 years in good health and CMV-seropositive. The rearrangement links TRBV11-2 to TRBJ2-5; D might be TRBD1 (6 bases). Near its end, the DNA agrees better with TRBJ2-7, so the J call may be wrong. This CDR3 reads CASSLDPTRGHEQYF. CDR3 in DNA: TGTGCCAGCAGCTTAGATCCGACCAGGGGACACGAGCAGTACTTC.